This section outlines one T cell receptor beta chain sequence together with its context. Its antigen is still unknown. Per-nucleotide qualities are absent, and no much larger clonotype sits a single base away. This record comes from a study of blood T cell repertoires in COVID-19 (dated by TCRdb to the early 2020s). A note on the overall study: Samples from collaborators originated in the United States, Italy and Spain and spanned both the acute and convalescent phases of COVID-19. The prospective study material was composed of cDNA or gDNA derived from T cells, B-cell-depleted T cells, or PBMCs. Deeply sampled blood TCRbeta repertoires from subjects exposed to, actively infected with, or recovered from COVID-19 were included in the dataset. A freely available public database, intended as a resource for researchers studying the immune response to SARS-CoV-2, is where the repertoires were released. The samples were drawn from two sources: the first 160 participants of the ongoing ImmuneRACE study, and 1,200 or so subjects contributed by 6 global collaborators. A de-identified subject ID, COVID-19 status, age in years and sex were almost always included in the sample metadata. Where available, HLA class I and class II types were taken from metadata supplied by the sample provider and were not determined by assay-based typing. Paper-wide results and their limitations: How much clinical and demographic metadata was included differed by source and by participant, and the metadata was provided uncurated.

TCRbeta CDR3 regions were amplified from genomic DNA using the immunoSEQ Assay, a bias-controlled multiplex PCR. In the original analysis: The number of nucleated cells in each sample was estimated from the amplification of reference gene primers within the assay. Sequence reads were collapsed and filtered to measure the absolute abundance of every unique TCRbeta CDR3 rearrangement. For each sample, productive Simpson clonality was calculated as the square root of Simpson's diversity index across productive rearrangements. This is the immuneACCESS table as TCRdb keeps it, with only in-frame sequences that have V and J called. A part of the clones is gone; compared with another copy, unresolved V genes explain less than half, and the rest is unexplained. The V and J calls and clone size are taken from that table; D and trimming were inferred from the DNA. The sample profile shows 220,000 or so clones; around 86% of them were found once. The top ten constitute less than 7.5% of the sample.

Per the germline V gene (reference sequence), LGHDT is the CDR1 and YNNKEL is the CDR2. V is pruned by 3 bases and J by 4 bases, leaving 14 bases of the junction without a gene match. The CDR3 contains 18 residues, cysteine and phenylalanine counted. CDR3 DNA is the only sequence kept; it has 54 bases, read in frame from the first base. A second Seattle source provided samples from volunteer blood donors who had recovered from COVID-19. Collaborating institutions collected whole blood in K2EDTA tubes following their own protocols. For TCRbeta analysis, collaborators shipped samples as frozen whole blood, isolated PBMCs, or DNA extracted from either of those sample types.

This sequence originates from a man aged 60-69 years who had recovered from COVID-19. The chain is assembled from TRBV3-1 (or the pseudogene TRBV3-2) and TRBJ2-5, with TRBD2 identical over 10 junction bases. Input material: peripheral blood. The DNA sequence reads TGTGCCAGCAGCCAGGTCATGGGGAAGCGGGGGGGCCCAGAGACCCAGTACTTC. This yields the protein CASSQVMGKRGGPETQYF.